This T cell receptor beta chain comes out of a study of cytomegalovirus exposure and HLA in healthy donors (dated by TCRdb to the late 2010s). As for the study more broadly: In an earlier analysis of 550 to 750 of the donors, about 270 Gb of sequence data and approximately 100 million unique TCR beta sequences from about 180 million T cells were reported. An early release covering roughly 580 HLA-typed donors comprised about 300 gigabases of sequencing data and about 90 million unique TCR sequences. Of the approximately 400 genotyped donors, about 84% fell in the genetic ancestry cluster associated with self-reported Caucasian donors. The aim of the study was to test whether cataloging public T cell receptors could identify signatures of past pathogen exposure. Using immunosequencing, the study profiled T cell repertoires from some 670 subjects and related those repertoires to cytomegalovirus serostatus. Along with the roughly 610-subject first cohort, a separate validation cohort of over 90 different subjects was used. To predict cytomegalovirus infection status, the study combined high-throughput TCR immunosequencing, statistical association of individual TCRs with disease status, and machine learning. A later analysis re-examined previously published TCR beta repertoires from several hundred donors and added high-resolution HLA genotyping to investigate patterns of TCR occurrence. Rather than drawing on any new phenotypic data, the later analysis identified candidate immune exposures from TCR beta sequences and the way those sequences occurred across donors. To decide whether each TCR beta V gene segment behaved as functional or pseudogenic, an earlier analysis of nearly 600 of the donors relied on high-throughput TCR beta sequencing. Donor age, sex, ethnicity and CMV serostatus were compiled alongside the repertoire data. A later genetic analysis took genome-wide SNP genotypes for 398 of the 666 donors and used that subset as a discovery cohort. Every discovery cohort repertoire had been produced on one sequencing platform. Both class I and class II loci were covered by HLA typing, at four-digit resolution. Typing coverage differed by locus: A, B, C, DRB1 and DQB1 were typed in about 620-640 donors, DQA1 in 522, DPA1 in around 610, and DPB1 in just under 490. A handful of DR-DQ haplotypes were handled as single units for association and clustering because linkage in the cohort was strong. Among about 390 genotyped donors of the cohort, an average of around 240,000 unique TCR beta nucleotide sequences were sequenced per donor, 15% to 20% of them non-productive. Summary of the overall study and its limitations: A cluster of highly shared sequence variants was judged likely to represent a technical artifact of the sequencing pipeline. According to a later analysis, TCR association rates differed among HLA loci, with DRB1 alleles showing the most associated TCRs and HLA-C alleles showing the fewest. A later analysis found that most CMV-associated TCR beta chains appeared HLA-restricted, with HLA associations seemingly driven largely by CMV exposure. For the cohort, immune exposure information was limited to CMV serostatus. The cohort was sequenced for TCR beta chains only, and without alpha or paired-chain data the features that could be detected were limited. An association between a missense DCLRE1C variant and V-gene and J-gene trimming of TCR beta chains was found in a later genetic analysis and replicated in an independent cohort. According to a later genetic analysis, donors in an Asian-associated ancestry cluster had fewer N-insertions in productive TCRs than the approximately 670-donor mean. According to a later analysis, parvovirus B19, influenza, CMV and Epstein-Barr virus appeared linked to several top co-occurrence clusters. Correlated functional status among segregating V segments might reflect linkage disequilibrium, but an unknown experimental factor could not be ruled out. A further reported finding was that TCR beta sequences accurately predicted the HLA-A and HLA-B alleles for most subjects in the first cohort. In vitro tests confirmed that a few of the cytomegalovirus-associated TCR beta chains recognize cytomegalovirus antigens. Strong co-occurrence of HLA alleles, especially DR and DQ, made assigning TCR associations to individual alleles difficult. In a later analysis, HLA-associated TCR beta chains were found to be more clonally expanded and to have lower generation probabilities than equally common non-associated chains. Most TCR sequences were observed very rarely across donors, whereas some public TCRs were present in many individuals. Cytomegalovirus status was reported to be diagnosed by the classifier with high specificity and sensitivity in both the original and validation cohorts. Over 15 rarely observed V segments, including chromosome 9 orphons, were excluded from the earlier analysis of about 500 of the donors because counts were too low. The study listed approximately 160 TCR beta chains as associated with cytomegalovirus. Some IMGT-functional V segments, including TRBV6-2 and TRBV6-3, could not be told apart with the 87-base-pair reads, so those segments were excluded. Roughly uniform sequencing depth across donors was assumed in presence/absence analyses, although this assumption may not hold. Because HLA typing was missing for some donors at each locus, association tests included only the typed subset. The authors suggested that the approach could potentially be extended to other disease states and immunological phenotypes. A later analysis associated 16,951 TCR beta sequences with specific HLA alleles at a false discovery rate of 0.05. In an earlier analysis of more than 450 of the donors, most TCR beta V segments were observed in productive rearrangements about 90% or about 30% of the time, broadly matching IMGT annotations.

Comments on this clone: Its antigen target is currently unknown. Base qualities are missing; no much larger clone stands one base away.

Relative to germline, V is 0 bases shorter and J is 3 bases shorter, with 6 bases between their ends. Per the germline V gene, SGHAT is the CDR1 and FQNNGV is the CDR2. From the cysteine through the phenylalanine, the CDR3 covers 13 amino acids. Only the CDR3 DNA is retained, 39 bases long and in frame from the first base. The cohort comprised approximately 700 healthy bone marrow donors. Cohort members were all nominally healthy when sampled, although unrecorded immune exposures were likely present. The donor tested CMV seropositive and was one of the 289 seropositive cohort members. Each donor provided a peripheral blood sample, and peripheral blood mononuclear cells were used for TCR beta sequencing. Genomic DNA extraction from the blood cell samples was performed with the Qiagen DNeasy Blood Extraction Kit. Libraries came from the immunoSEQ multiplex PCR assay. A mixture of 60 forward primers for TCR Vbeta segments and 13 reverse primers for TCR Jbeta segments was used in the multiplex PCR. Amplification of the CDR3 region of rearranged TCR beta genes was performed with a multiplex PCR assay on genomic DNA. The amplified TCR beta libraries were sequenced on the Illumina HiSeq System as 87-base-pair reads. In the source study's methods: Across the roughly 600 repertoires, a later analysis counted approximately 83 million unique TCR beta chains, 9 million to 14 million of which were shared by at least two donors. To remove PCR and sequencing errors, raw reads were error-corrected and collapsed into unique sequences using a nearest-neighbor algorithm that merged closely related sequences. CDR3 sequences were aligned to IMGT reference sequences to assign V, D and J gene segments. For a sequence to be retained, a match of at least six nucleotides to both a V gene segment and a J gene segment was required. A rearrangement counted as productive if the CDR3 had no stop codons and remained in frame with V and J, and every other rearrangement counted as non-productive. CDR3 was defined by IMGT convention, running from the second conserved V-encoded cysteine to the conserved J-encoded phenylalanine. The earlier analysis of about 570 of the donors excluded any sequence lacking an unambiguous match to a single V gene segment. An earlier analysis of several hundred of the donors called V segments functional above 56.7% productive rearrangements and segregating when the between-donor standard deviation exceeded 5%. To diagnose cytomegalovirus status from the catalog of TCR beta chain sequences, a statistical classification framework was built. V and J gene assignment, in a later analysis, came from comparing TCR nucleotide sequences with IMGT/GENE-DB human TR gene sequences. A later analysis assigned CDR3 sequences and most-parsimonious VDJ recombination scenarios with the TCRdist pipeline. In a later analysis, each TCR beta chain was defined by its CDR3 amino acid sequence together with its V-gene family, and reads without a unique V-gene family were excluded. To address suspected cross-contamination and a sequencing artifact, a later analysis removed 592 highly shared, low-generation-probability nucleotide sequences. For each public chain, a later analysis derived a clonal expansion index from normalized ranks of inferred template counts within each repertoire. Generation probabilities in a later analysis came from a VDJ recombination model fitted to out-of-frame rearrangements, and those results were checked against IGoR. In a later analysis, hypergeometric tests were used to score TCR-TCR, TCR-HLA and TCR-CMV co-occurrence, with a repertoire-size bias correction applied to TCR pairs. To estimate false discovery rates, a later analysis permuted the HLA or CMV assignments 20 times. In a later analysis, co-occurring TCRs were grouped using DBSCAN, and TCRdist sequence similarity was added for clustering within HLA-allele-positive subsets. Co-occurrence clustering excluded repertoires with fewer than 30,000 or more than 120,000 public chains, plus five with anomalous nucleotide sharing. TCRdb's version of the immuneACCESS table is confined to in-frame rearrangements and falls short of the full clone set. An unresolved V gene accounts for under half of the shortfall where checked; the remainder is of unknown origin. That table supplies the V and J calls and clone size; D and trimming were determined from the DNA. The sample has under 200,000 clones on record, around three quarters of them singletons. The ten largest clonotypes hold 2% to 2.5% of the sample.

The sequence is built from TRBV11-2 and TRBJ2-7; TRBD2 is perhaps the D gene, given 5 matching bases. Input material: PBMCs. This TCR was sampled from a woman aged 25 to 39 in good health and CMV-seropositive. The CDR3 protein sequence reads: CASSLDTSYEQYF. The DNA reads TGTGCCAGCAGCTTAGATACTAGCTACGAGCAGTACTTC. When the CDR3 is completed using the reference TRBV11-2 and TRBJ2-7 genes on either side, the full variable domain is EAGVAQSPRYKIIEKRQSVAFWCNPISGHATLYWYQQILGQGPKLLIQFQNNGVVDDSQLPKDRFSAERLKGVDSTLKIQPAKLEDSAVYLCASSLDTSYEQYFGPGTRLTVT.